Included here is one TCR beta chain sequence, with context. What it binds is not known. Assay: immunoSEQ multiplex PCR; the TCRdb copy retains only in-frame clones and omits some. Found here are about 98,000 clones, more than 75% of them singletons; the top ten hold around 6.3%. Trimming pared 0 bases from V and 1 base from J, leaving 10 bases between. This CDR3 is built from 16 residues. These data come from a study of cytomegalovirus exposure and HLA in healthy donors. Study-level points and caveats: Testing in vitro showed a few CMV-associated chains specific for CMV antigens. One later analysis, an examination of the roughly 130 validation repertoires, found that first-cohort TCR clusters tended to co-occur in them.

This chain connects TRBV6-7 to TRBJ2-1; D may be TRBD2 (6 bases). TRBV6-7 is classed as an ORF, of uncertain function. The sequence was obtained from a man between 18 and 35 years old in good health and CMV-seropositive. What was sequenced was PBMCs. The CDR3 DNA sequence: TGTGCCAGCAGTTACTCATGCGGGGAATCCTACAATGAGCAGTTCTTC. It encodes CASSYSCGESYNEQFF.